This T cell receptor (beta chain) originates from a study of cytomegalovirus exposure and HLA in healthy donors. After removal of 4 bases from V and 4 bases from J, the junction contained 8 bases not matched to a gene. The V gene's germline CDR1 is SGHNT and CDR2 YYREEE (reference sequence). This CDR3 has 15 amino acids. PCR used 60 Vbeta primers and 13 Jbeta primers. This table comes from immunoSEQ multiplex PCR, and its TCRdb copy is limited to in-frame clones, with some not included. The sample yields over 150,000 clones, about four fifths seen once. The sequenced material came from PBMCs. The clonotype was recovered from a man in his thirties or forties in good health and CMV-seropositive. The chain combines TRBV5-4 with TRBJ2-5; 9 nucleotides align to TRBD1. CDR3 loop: CASSPMGGQGETQYF. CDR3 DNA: TGTGCCAGCAGCCCCATGGGGGGACAGGGAGAGACCCAGTACTTC. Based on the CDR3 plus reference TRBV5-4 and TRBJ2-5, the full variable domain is ETGVTQSPTHLIKTRGQQVTLRCSSQSGHNTVSWYQQALGQGPQFIFQYYREEENGRGNFPPRFSGLQFPNYSSELNVNALELDDSALYLCASSPMGGQGETQYFGPGTRLLVL.